The rows below give T cell receptor beta chains drawn from one sample of a study of blood T cell repertoires in COVID-19. Assay used: immunoSEQ multiplex PCR; TCRdb lists only in-frame clones, some missing. In the table there are 470,000 or so clones, 87% of which are singletons. The sequenced sample was PBMCs or T cells enriched from blood (not recorded which). These receptors all stem from a woman under 30 with acute COVID-19. Each CDR3 is given with its conserved first and last residue. D genes are given only for firm matches. Only some rows state a clone size, as once, few, many or a class for expanded clones.

d_call j_call clone_size v_call cdr3_nt cdr3_aa
- TRBJ1-6 once TRBV7-9 TGTGCCAGCAGCTTAACCGAAAAATCCCCGGGACACCCTAATTCACCCCTCCACTTT CASSLTEKSPGHPNSPLHF
TRBD2 TRBJ2-1 once TRBV5-1 TGCGCCAGCAGCTTGGTCCTAGCGGGGGACAATGAGCAGTTCTTC CASSLVLAGDNEQFF
- TRBJ1-3 - TRBV5-1 TGCGCCAGCAGGATAGACTCTGGAAACACCATATATTTT CASRIDSGNTIYF
TRBD2 TRBJ2-1 - TRBV5-1 TGCGCCAGCAGCTCCCCATCTAGCGGGAGTAGGGTACTGAGGGATGAGCAGTTCTTC CASSSPSSGSRVLRDEQFF
- TRBJ1-2 - TRBV6-5 TGTGCCAGCAGTTACTCTCTCAGGGCCTCCCTCTATGGCTACACCTTC CASSYSLRASLYGYTF
- TRBJ2-3 once TRBV28 TGTGCCAGCTCAACCTGGGAGGCGGGATTCCAAGATACGCAGTATTTT CASSTWEAGFQDTQYF
- TRBJ1-5 - TRBV19 TGTGCCAGTATTTCTGGCAATCAGCCCCAGCATTTT CASISGNQPQHF
- TRBJ2-7 - TRBV20-1 TGCAGTTTACTCGAGGACTACGAGCAGTACTTC CSLLEDYEQYF
- TRBJ1-1 - TRBV19 TGTGCCAGTAGTCTGGTGCGGGACACTGAAGCTTTCTTT CASSLVRDTEAFF
- TRBJ2-7 - TRBV3-1/TRBV3-2 TGTGCCAGCAGCCCCCCGGCGGGCTCCTACGAGCAGTACTTC CASSPPAGSYEQYF
- TRBJ1-5 - TRBV7-2 TGTGCCAGCAGCCCCTCCACGGATCAGCCCCAGCATTTT CASSPSTDQPQHF
TRBD2 TRBJ2-5 - TRBV10-2 TGCGCCAGCATTGATAGCGGGAGAGGAGAGACCCAGTACTTC CASIDSGRGETQYF
TRBD2 TRBJ2-3 - TRBV2 TGTGCCAGCAGGAGGGGGACTAGCGGTTCAGATACGCAGTATTTT CASRRGTSGSDTQYF
- TRBJ2-1 - TRBV11-3 TGTGCCAGCAAGATCCCGGGGACCTACAATGAGCAGTTCTTC CASKIPGTYNEQFF
- TRBJ1-4 - TRBV21-1 TGTGCCAGCAGCAAGAGACAGAGTCGTCTTGAAAAACTGTTTTTT CASSKRQSRLEKLFF
TRBD2 TRBJ2-5 - TRBV4-2 TGTGCCAGCAGCCAAGAGCAGCGGGGGGGCGTGGAGACCCAGTACTTC CASSQEQRGGVETQYF
- TRBJ2-2 - TRBV7-2 TGTGCCAGCAGCTTAGCGGGGGCAACCGGGGAGCTGTTTTTT CASSLAGATGELFF
- TRBJ2-1 - TRBV20-1 TGCAGTGCTAGTGATAGGGGAAATGAGCAGTTCTTC CSASDRGNEQFF
- TRBJ2-3 - TRBV29-1 TGCAGCGTTGGACAGACTAGCACAGATACGCAGTATTTT CSVGQTSTDTQYF
- TRBJ2-1 - TRBV4-2 TGTGCCAGCAGCCAAGATTTAGGAGTAGCTGGGAATGAGCAGTTCTTC CASSQDLGVAGNEQFF
- TRBJ2-1 - TRBV28 TGTGCCAGCAGTTTAAGTATGAGCTCCTACAATGAGCAGTTCTTC CASSLSMSSYNEQFF
- TRBJ2-2 - TRBV30 TGTGCCTTCGAGGTCCATAACGCGAACACCGGGGAGCTGTTTTTT CAFEVHNANTGELFF
- TRBJ2-2 - TRBV19 TGTGCCAGTAGTATTTACAGGAACACCGGGGAGCTGTTTTTT CASSIYRNTGELFF
- TRBJ1-2 - TRBV13 TGTGCCGGCCCCACAAATGCGGGCGGATATGGCTACACCTTC CAGPTNAGGYGYTF
TRBD1 TRBJ1-3 - TRBV19 TGTGCCACATCAAACCTACAGGGGACTGGAAACACCATATATTTT CATSNLQGTGNTIYF
- TRBJ2-6 - TRBV27 TGTGCCAGCCAACTAGCAGGGGCCAACGTCCTGACTTTC CASQLAGANVLTF
TRBD2 TRBJ2-1 few TRBV19 TGTGCCAGTAGAGAATTAGCGGGAGGGCGGGATGAGCAGTTCTTC CASRELAGGRDEQFF
- TRBJ1-5 - TRBV11-3 TGTGCCAGTTCAGGGTATAGCAATCAGCCCCAGCATTTT CASSGYSNQPQHF
TRBD1 TRBJ2-1 - TRBV27 TGTGCCAGCAGGAGCAAAGACAGGGGGCCCTACAATGAGCAGTTCTTC CASRSKDRGPYNEQFF
- TRBJ1-6 - TRBV7-9 TGTGCCAGCAGCCCCCGTGGCAATAATTCACCCCTCCACTTT CASSPRGNNSPLHF
- TRBJ2-7 - TRBV4-3 TGCGCCAGCAGCCACGACCTGGGGGGGGGCGATATGTACGAGCAGTACTTC CASSHDLGGGDMYEQYF
- TRBJ2-1 - TRBV24-1 TGTGCCACCAGTGTATACGGACAGTATGGTGAGCAGTTCTTC CATSVYGQYGEQFF
TRBD1 TRBJ1-6 - TRBV19 TGTGCCAGTACCAAACAGGGGACGTCTTATAATTCACCCCTCCACTTT CASTKQGTSYNSPLHF
- TRBJ1-5 - TRBV19 TGTGCCAGTAGTAAAGGGAGTCAGCCCCAGCATTTT CASSKGSQPQHF
- TRBJ2-7 few TRBV7-8 TGTGCCAGCAGCTCCGGGGGGCTACTAGCCCCCTCCCCATACGAGCAGTACTTC CASSSGGLLAPSPYEQYF
TRBD1 TRBJ2-3 - TRBV7-6 TGTGCCAGCAGCGAACTCTCTCTGAGGGGGCCTTATAGCACAGATACGCAGTATTTT CASSELSLRGPYSTDTQYF
- TRBJ2-7 few TRBV11-2 TGTGCCAGCAGCAGGAGCTACGAGCAGTACTTC CASSRSYEQYF
- TRBJ1-1 - TRBV4-2 TGTGCCAGCAGCCAAGGTCCAGCGTCTGAAGCTTTCTTT CASSQGPASEAFF
- TRBJ1-5 - TRBV11-3 TGTGCCAGCAGCTTAGATCTACTCCTCGGTTATAGCAATCAGCCCCAGCATTTT CASSLDLLLGYSNQPQHF
TRBD2 TRBJ2-5 - TRBV5-4 TGTGCCAGCAGCTTGCCTCGCGGGACTAGCGGACAAGAGACCCAGTACTTC CASSLPRGTSGQETQYF
- TRBJ2-1 - TRBV3-1/TRBV3-2 TGTGCCAGCAGCCCGGACATGTACAATGAGCAGTTCTTC CASSPDMYNEQFF
TRBD1 TRBJ1-3 once TRBV28 TGTGCCAGCAGTCCCTCCACGACAGGGCGAAAGCGAAACACCATATATTTT CASSPSTTGRKRNTIYF
- TRBJ2-5 - TRBV7-9 TGTGCCAGCAGCCCCTCGGACTCTTATGAAGAGACCCAGTACTTC CASSPSDSYEETQYF
TRBD1 TRBJ1-1 - TRBV5-1 TGCGCCAGCAGCTCGTCCCGGGACAGGGGATTCTACGAAGCTTTCTTT CASSSSRDRGFYEAFF
- TRBJ2-2 - TRBV7-3 TGTGCCAGCAGCTTCCAGGGAACCGGGGAGCTGTTTTTT CASSFQGTGELFF
- TRBJ1-1 - TRBV28 TGTGCCAGCAGTTTAAAATCCCAGGCCAAAGAGCTAAACACTGAAGCTTTCTTT CASSLKSQAKELNTEAFF
- TRBJ2-1 - TRBV5-1 TGCGCCAGCAGCTCCCTCTCACTGGGACAACTCCATGAGCAGTTCTTC CASSSLSLGQLHEQFF
- TRBJ2-3 - TRBV6-5 TGTGCCAGCGGGTCGGCCGGGGGAGTTCCAGATACGCAGTATTTT CASGSAGGVPDTQYF
- TRBJ1-2 - TRBV4-1 TGCGCCAGCAGCCAAGAGGCCCTTTTAACAGGGTCGGGCTACACCTTC CASSQEALLTGSGYTF
- TRBJ2-1 - TRBV11-2 TGTGCCAGCAGCTTATCGGGGGGCGTCTGGAATGAGCAGTTCTTC CASSLSGGVWNEQFF
- TRBJ1-2 - TRBV30 TGTGCCTGGACGCTCGTAGCCAACTATGGCTACACCTTC CAWTLVANYGYTF
TRBD1 TRBJ1-5 - TRBV20-1 TGCAGTGCTAGTCAGGGGGCATACAATCAGCCCCAGCATTTT CSASQGAYNQPQHF
- TRBJ1-5 - TRBV10-3 TGTGCCACCGGACAGAACAATCAGCCCCAGCATTTT CATGQNNQPQHF
- TRBJ1-1 few TRBV7-8 TGTGCCAGCAGCTTAGTCGGGGTTTCGAACACTGAAGCTTTCTTT CASSLVGVSNTEAFF